This entry describes one TCR beta chain. Its antigen is undetermined. The sample is drawn from a study of T cell repertoires in cytomegalovirus infection. As for the study in general: Epitope selection comprised recently identified HLA-C-restricted CMV epitopes and well-studied HLA-B-restricted CMV epitopes.

TCRdb recomputed calls from the reads with MiXCR, one row per CDR3 protein. The profile shows 570,000 or so distinct CDR3 sequences, 35% to 50% of them singletons. Sequences were derived from cultured PBMCs, sampled from culture after CMV antigen stimulation. This receptor was taken from a human donor in good health (CMV status not recorded). Some clones in this sample may be carry-over from other donors' samples.

CDR3 in DNA: TGTGCCAGCAGCTTAACCGGGACAGGGGTACAAAAACTGTTTTTT. Its protein is CASSLTGTGVQKLFF. The gene calls are TRBV7-2 and TRBJ1-4; 10 positions agree with TRBD1. V was clipped by 2 bases and J by 9 bases; unmatched bases: 6. The CDR3 is made up of 15 amino acids. Germline V gene sequence: CDR1 SGHTA, CDR2 FQGNSA.